This T cell receptor (beta chain) was documented in a study of OX40 agonist ivuxolimab in advanced cancers. Assay: immunoSEQ multiplex PCR; the TCRdb copy retains only in-frame clones and omits some. This table holds 30,000 to 40,000 clones, under 80% found once. This clone was observed a few times. Deletions cut 0 bases from V and 4 bases from J, with 13 bases between. In germline, CDR1 is SGHRS, CDR2 YFSETQ. The CDR3 has 16 amino acids. The sequencing here drew on CD4+ or CD8+ T cells sorted from blood, taken in a trial of the OX40 agonist ivuxolimab. The chain recombines TRBV5-1 with TRBJ2-2, with a weak D call TRBD1 (5 bases). The TCR was taken from an adult with an advanced solid tumor such as melanoma, head and neck, liver or kidney cancer. CDR3 DNA sequence: TGCGCCAGCAGCTTGGCCCCCACAGGACCCACCGGGGAGCTGTTTTTT. Its protein product is CASSLAPTGPTGELFF.